A selection of T cell receptor beta chains follows, all from one sample in a study of T cells in Graves' hyperthyroidism and ophthalmopathy. One entry per CDR3 protein results from TCRdb running MiXCR on the multiplex PCR reads. The profile shows approximately 400,000 distinct CDR3 sequences, 15% to 18% of them singletons. Sequenced sample: blood. Every receptor here comes from a woman under 30 with Graves' hyperthyroidism. The CDR3 runs from the conserved cysteine through the conserved F or W. A D gene is named only where the DNA matches it firmly. Expanded clones are given a class, and other clones once, few, many or no size at all.

CASSQVGDEQFF	TGCGCCAGCAGCCAAGTGGGAGATGAGCAGTTCTTC	NA	many	TRBJ2-1	TRBV4-1
CSARDPQGSLGEQYF	TGCAGTGCTAGAGACCCGCAGGGATCCCTCGGTGAGCAGTACTTC	NA	many	TRBJ2-7	TRBV20-1
CASRWSSGRYNEQFF	TGTGCCAGCAGGTGGTCTAGCGGGCGCTACAATGAGCAGTTCTTC	TRBD2	many	TRBJ2-1	TRBV28
CASSSGATGLNYGYTF	TGCGCCAGCAGCTCTGGGGCGACAGGGCTCAACTATGGCTACACCTTC	TRBD1	many	TRBJ1-2	TRBV5-1
CSAIGGDREDEQYF	TGCAGTGCTATCGGGGGGGACAGGGAAGACGAGCAGTACTTC	NA	many	TRBJ2-7	TRBV20-1
CASSLKGYNEKLFF	TGTGCCAGCAGTTTAAAGGGTTATAATGAAAAACTGTTTTTT	NA	many	TRBJ1-4	TRBV12-3/TRBV12-4
CASSYSVSSTDTQYF	TGTGCCAGCAGTTATTCAGTCTCTAGCACAGATACGCAGTATTTT	NA	many	TRBJ2-3	TRBV6-1
CASSLAGQGARTSGPSYNEQFF	TGTGCCAGCAGCTTAGCGGGACAGGGGGCGCGAACTAGCGGACCCTCCTACAATGAGCAGTTCTTC	TRBD1	many	TRBJ2-1	TRBV7-9
CASSQGRPVSNQPQHF	TGTGCCAGCAGCCAAGGACGGCCAGTTAGCAATCAGCCCCAGCATTTT	NA	many	TRBJ1-5	TRBV3-1
CASSLGEGETQYF	TGTGCCAGCAGCCTGGGGGAGGGAGAGACCCAGTACTTC	TRBD2	many	TRBJ2-5	TRBV28
CANSVAGQPATEAFF	TGTGCCAACAGCGTAGCCGGACAGCCGGCCACTGAAGCTTTCTTT	NA	few	TRBJ1-1	TRBV9
CASSQGGGLGYEQYF	TGCGCCAGCAGCCAAGGTGGAGGGCTGGGCTACGAGCAGTACTTC	NA	many	TRBJ2-7	TRBV4-1
CASSWGLAAPYEQYF	TGCGCCAGCAGCTGGGGACTAGCGGCTCCCTACGAGCAGTACTTC	TRBD2	many	TRBJ2-7	TRBV5-1
CASSVEGLAGGSDTQYF	TGTGCCAGCAGCGTAGAGGGACTAGCGGGGGGGTCAGATACGCAGTATTTT	TRBD2	NA	TRBJ2-3	TRBV7-9
CASSLEAGDPTLFF	TGTGCCAGCAGCTTAGAAGCAGGGGATCCAACCCTGTTTTTT	NA	many	TRBJ1-4	TRBV7-2
CASSLESGRGKETQYF	TGTGCCAGCAGCTTAGAATCGGGACGGGGAAAAGAGACCCAGTACTTC	NA	NA	TRBJ2-5	TRBV7-2
CASSPPGQHYGYTF	TGTGCCAGCAGTCCTCCGGGACAGCACTATGGCTACACCTTC	TRBD1	NA	TRBJ1-2	TRBV28
CASSPSRLNTEAFF	TGTGCCAGCAGCCCGAGCAGGTTGAACACTGAAGCTTTCTTT	NA	NA	TRBJ1-1	TRBV11-2
CSARDPGVPDTQYF	TGCAGTGCTAGAGATCCGGGAGTGCCCGATACGCAGTATTTT	NA	many	TRBJ2-3	TRBV20-1
CASSGRGQKTNEQFF	TGTGCCAGCAGCGGACGGGGACAGAAAACCAATGAGCAGTTCTTC	TRBD1	many	TRBJ2-1	TRBV7-8
CAWSAGTAVYEQYF	TGTGCCTGGAGTGCCGGGACGGCAGTCTACGAGCAGTACTTC	NA	many	TRBJ2-7	TRBV30
CASSSGTGQPQHF	TGTGCCAGCAGCTCCGGGACAGGTCAGCCCCAGCATTTT	TRBD1	NA	TRBJ1-5	TRBV6-2/TRBV6-3
CASSLGGNNQPQHF	TGTGCCAGCAGTTTGGGGGGTAACAATCAGCCCCAGCATTTT	NA	many	TRBJ1-5	TRBV12-3/TRBV12-4
CASSLGQGRYEQYF	TGTGCCAGCAGCTTGGGACAGGGTCGATACGAGCAGTACTTC	TRBD1	many	TRBJ2-7	TRBV5-5
CASSLGLGLEQYF	TGTGCCAGCAGCTTAGGGCTAGGGCTCGAGCAGTACTTC	NA	many	TRBJ2-7	TRBV7-2
CASSLALENTEAFF	TGTGCCAGCAGCTTGGCCTTAGAGAACACTGAAGCTTTCTTT	NA	NA	TRBJ1-1	TRBV5-6
CASSYGTGGKETQYF	TGTGCCAGCAGTTACGGGACAGGGGGCAAGGAGACCCAGTACTTC	TRBD1	many	TRBJ2-5	TRBV6-1